This TCR beta chain originates from a study of blood T cell repertoires in COVID-19. From germline, CDR1 is ENHRY and CDR2 SYGVKD. V lost 5 bases, J lost 3 bases, and 8 bases lay in between. The CDR3 runs 12 residues. The method was immunoSEQ multiplex PCR; TCRdb's version includes in-frame clones alone and lacks a portion of them. The sample carries 70,000 to 95,000 clones, 75% to 90% recorded once. The chain joins TRBV10-3 to TRBJ2-7; D might be TRBD2 (6 bases). The sequenced sample consisted of peripheral blood. This receptor was taken from a woman in her thirties or forties with active or convalescent COVID-19. CDR3 region: CAISPGVYEQYF. Here the CDR3 DNA reads TGTGCCATCAGTCCGGGGGTCTACGAGCAGTACTTC.